This TCR beta chain stems from a study of CD8 T cells in Susac syndrome. The CDR3 sequence is 15 residues long. The V gene end was trimmed by 7 bases and the J gene end by 1 base; junction bases not matched to a gene: 6. Per the germline V gene, CDR1 is MNHEY and CDR2 is SMNVEV (reference sequence). The RNA, about 0.5 to 1 ug, was put through reverse transcription using random hexamers. It was immunoSEQ multiplex PCR that amplified TCR beta CDR3 across 54 Vbeta and 13 Jbeta. Each CDR3 protein gets one entry after TCRdb re-called the immunoSEQ multiplex PCR reads with MiXCR. The sample records about 120,000 distinct CDR3 sequences, roughly 94% being singletons. High-throughput TCR beta sequencing covered peripheral CD8+ and CD4+ T cells. The controls were healthy donors who were matched for age and sex. It was negative isolation that provided the CD8+ and CD4+ T cells, whereas TEMRA cells were enriched by FACS.

J is TRBJ2-2 and V is TRBV27; the match to TRBD2 covers 7 bases. This clonotype was sampled from a human donor in good health. Sequencing was performed on CD4+ T cells from PBMCs. CDR3 DNA sequence: TGTGCCAGCAAAATGGCGGGGGAGAACACCGGGGAGCTGTTTTTT. Protein sequence: CASKMAGENTGELFF.